This TCR beta chain was observed in a study of PD-L1 blockade in urothelial cancer. Study background: About nine tenths of the roughly 30 patients were men with bladder-origin urothelial cancer. Analysis of the blood was performed 3 weeks (second dose) and 6 weeks after treatment start. Study results and limitations: When measured at 3 weeks, tumor-associated blood clones expanded more in durable-benefit patients.

The CDR3 contains 17 residues. Germline V gives CDR1 KGHSH, CDR2 LQKENI. The time point denotes: peripheral blood 6 weeks after treatment start. On this clone: The antigen remains undetermined. The junction does not match germline at one end; this may be a read error.

Assay: immunoSEQ multiplex PCR; the TCRdb copy retains only in-frame clones and omits some. The profile covers about 120,000 clones, with less than 95% appearing a single time and under 5% taken by the ten largest. This clonotype was sampled from a man in his sixties with urothelial cancer. The sequencing here drew on PBMCs, taken around atezolizumab (anti-PD-L1) treatment. This rearrangement joins TRBV18 to TRBJ2-3, with 10 bases aligning to TRBD2. The DNA for the CDR3 is TGTGCCAGCTCACCACCGAGGCCTAGCGGGGGCTCAGACACGCAGTATTTT. As protein: CASSPPRPSGGSDTQYF.